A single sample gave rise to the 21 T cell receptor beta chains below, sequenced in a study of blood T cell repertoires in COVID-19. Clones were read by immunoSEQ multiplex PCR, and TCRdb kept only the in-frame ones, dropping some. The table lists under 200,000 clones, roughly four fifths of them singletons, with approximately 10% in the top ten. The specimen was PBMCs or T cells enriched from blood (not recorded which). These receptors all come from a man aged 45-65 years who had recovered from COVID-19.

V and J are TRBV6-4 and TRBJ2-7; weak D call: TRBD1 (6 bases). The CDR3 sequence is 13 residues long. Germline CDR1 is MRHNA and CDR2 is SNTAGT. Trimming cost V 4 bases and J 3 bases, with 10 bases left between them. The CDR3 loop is CASSVEQGYEQYF. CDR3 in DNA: TGTGCCAGCAGTGTTGAACAGGGCTACGAGCAGTACTTC.

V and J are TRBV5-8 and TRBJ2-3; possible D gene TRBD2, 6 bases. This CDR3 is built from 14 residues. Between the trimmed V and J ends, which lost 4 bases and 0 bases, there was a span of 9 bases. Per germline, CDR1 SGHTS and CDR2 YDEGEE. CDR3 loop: CASSRDLSTDTQYF. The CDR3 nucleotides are TGTGCCAGCAGCCGGGACTTGAGCACAGATACGCAGTATTTT. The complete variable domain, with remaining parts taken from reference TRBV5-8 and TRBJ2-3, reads EAGVTQSPTHLIKTRGQQATLRCSPISGHTSVYWYQQALGLGLQFLLWYDEGEERNRGNFPPRFSGRQFPNYSSELNVNALELEDSALYLCASSRDLSTDTQYFGPGTRLTVL.

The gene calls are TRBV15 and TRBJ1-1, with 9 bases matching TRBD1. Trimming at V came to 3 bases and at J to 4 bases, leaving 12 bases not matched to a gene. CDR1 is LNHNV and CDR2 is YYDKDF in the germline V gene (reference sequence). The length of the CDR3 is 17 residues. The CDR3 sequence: CATSRGQGAPGGTEAFF. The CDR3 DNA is TGTGCCACCAGCAGGGGACAGGGTGCTCCGGGAGGCACTGAAGCTTTCTTT.

CDR3 in DNA: TGTGCCACCTCGGGTACTAGCGCCTACACAGATACGCAGTATTTT. Translating it yields CATSGTSAYTDTQYF. The chain joins TRBV14 to TRBJ2-3; 7 bases are a match to TRBD2. V was pared by 10 bases and J by 2 bases, with 12 bases of the junction left unmatched. The CDR3 runs to 15 residues. Germline V gene lookup returns CDR1 SGHDN and CDR2 FVKESK.

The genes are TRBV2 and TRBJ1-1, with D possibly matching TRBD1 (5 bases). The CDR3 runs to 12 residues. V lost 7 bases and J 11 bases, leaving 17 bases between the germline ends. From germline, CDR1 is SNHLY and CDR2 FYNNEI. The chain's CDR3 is CASNNPGSGAFF. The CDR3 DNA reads TGTGCCAGCAATAATCCAGGGTCCGGGGCTTTCTTT.

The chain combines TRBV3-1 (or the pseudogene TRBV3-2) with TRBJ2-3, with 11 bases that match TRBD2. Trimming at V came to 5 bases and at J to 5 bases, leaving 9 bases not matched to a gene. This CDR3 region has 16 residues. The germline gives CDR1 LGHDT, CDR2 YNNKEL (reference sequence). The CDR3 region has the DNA TGTGCCAGCAGCTCCCGACTAGCGGGGTTTAAAGATACGCAGTATTTT. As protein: CASSSRLAGFKDTQYF.

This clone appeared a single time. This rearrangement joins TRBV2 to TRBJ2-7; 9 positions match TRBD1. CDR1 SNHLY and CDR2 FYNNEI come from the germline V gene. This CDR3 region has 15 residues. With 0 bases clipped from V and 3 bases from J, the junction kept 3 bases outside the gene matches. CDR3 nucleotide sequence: TGTGCCAGCAGTGAAGCGGGACAGGGTCACTACGAGCAGTACTTC. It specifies CASSEAGQGHYEQYF.

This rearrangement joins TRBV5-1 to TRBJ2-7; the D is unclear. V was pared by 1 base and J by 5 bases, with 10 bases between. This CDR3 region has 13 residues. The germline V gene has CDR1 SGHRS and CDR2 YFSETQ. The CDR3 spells CASSLTTSNEQYF. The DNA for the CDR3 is TGCGCCAGCAGCTTGACGACAAGTAACGAGCAGTACTTC.

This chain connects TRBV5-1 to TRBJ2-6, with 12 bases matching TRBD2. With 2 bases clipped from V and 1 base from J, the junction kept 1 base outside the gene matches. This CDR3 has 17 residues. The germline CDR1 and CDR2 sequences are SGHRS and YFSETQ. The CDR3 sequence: CASSFGLAGSGANVLTF. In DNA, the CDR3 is TGCGCCAGCAGCTTTGGACTAGCGGGGTCTGGGGCCAACGTCCTGACTTTC.

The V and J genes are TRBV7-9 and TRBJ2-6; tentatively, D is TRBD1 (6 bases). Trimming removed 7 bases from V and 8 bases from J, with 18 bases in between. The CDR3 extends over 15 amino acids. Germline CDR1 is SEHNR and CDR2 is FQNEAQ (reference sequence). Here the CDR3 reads CASTLDVDSPNVLTF. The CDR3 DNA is TGTGCCAGCACCTTGGATGTGGACAGCCCCAACGTCCTGACTTTC.

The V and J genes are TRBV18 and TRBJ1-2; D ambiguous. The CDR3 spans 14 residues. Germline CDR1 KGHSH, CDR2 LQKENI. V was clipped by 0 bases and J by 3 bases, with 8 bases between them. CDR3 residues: CASSPPNTYYGYTF. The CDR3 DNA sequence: TGTGCCAGCTCACCACCAAACACCTACTATGGCTACACCTTC.

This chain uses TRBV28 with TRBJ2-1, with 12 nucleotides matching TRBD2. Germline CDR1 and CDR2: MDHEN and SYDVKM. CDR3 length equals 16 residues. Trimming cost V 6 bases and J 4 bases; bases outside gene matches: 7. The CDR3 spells CASRRLAGEPYNEQFF. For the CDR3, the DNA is TGTGCCAGCAGGCGACTAGCGGGAGAGCCATACAATGAGCAGTTCTTC.

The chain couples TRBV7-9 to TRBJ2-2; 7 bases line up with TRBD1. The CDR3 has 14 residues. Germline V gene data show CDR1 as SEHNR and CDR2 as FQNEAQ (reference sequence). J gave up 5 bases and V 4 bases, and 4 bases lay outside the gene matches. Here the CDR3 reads CASSYARGTGELFF. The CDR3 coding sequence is TGTGCCAGCAGCTACGCCAGGGGGACCGGGGAGCTGTTTTTT. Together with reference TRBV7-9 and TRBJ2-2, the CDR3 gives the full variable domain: DTGVSQNPRHKITKRGQNVTFRCDPISEHNRLYWYRQTLGQGPEFLTYFQNEAQLEKSRLLSDRFSAERPKGSFSTLEIQRTEQGDSAMYLCASSYARGTGELFFGEGSRLTVL.

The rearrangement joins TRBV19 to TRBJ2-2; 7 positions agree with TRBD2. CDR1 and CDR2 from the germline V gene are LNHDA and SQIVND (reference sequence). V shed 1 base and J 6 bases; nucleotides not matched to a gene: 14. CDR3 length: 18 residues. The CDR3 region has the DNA TGTGCCAGTAGTATAGGCCCCCCTACTAGCGTGGGGGCCGGGGAGCTGTTTTTT. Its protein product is CASSIGPPTSVGAGELFF. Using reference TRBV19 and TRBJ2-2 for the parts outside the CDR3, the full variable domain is DGGITQSPKYLFRKEGQNVTLSCEQNLNHDAMYWYRQDPGQGLRLIYYSQIVNDFQKGDIAEGYSVSREKKESFPLTVTSAQKNPTAFYLCASSIGPPTSVGAGELFFGEGSRLTVL.

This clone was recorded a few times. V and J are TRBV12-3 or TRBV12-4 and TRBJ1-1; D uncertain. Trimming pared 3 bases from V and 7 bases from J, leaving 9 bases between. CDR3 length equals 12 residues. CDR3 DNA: TGTGCCAGCAGTTTCGGGATTGATGAAGCTTTCTTT. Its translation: CASSFGIDEAFF.

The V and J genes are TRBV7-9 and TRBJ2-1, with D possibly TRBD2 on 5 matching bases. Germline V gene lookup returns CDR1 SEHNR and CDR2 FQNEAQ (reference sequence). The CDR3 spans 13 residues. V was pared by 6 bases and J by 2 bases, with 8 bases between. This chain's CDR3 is CASRSGTYNEQFF. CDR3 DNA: TGTGCCAGCAGATCCGGGACCTACAATGAGCAGTTCTTC.

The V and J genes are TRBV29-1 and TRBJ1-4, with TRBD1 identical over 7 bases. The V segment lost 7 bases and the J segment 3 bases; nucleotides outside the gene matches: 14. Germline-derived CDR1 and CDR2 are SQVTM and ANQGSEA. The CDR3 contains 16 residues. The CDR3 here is CSARRDSGSSNEKLFF. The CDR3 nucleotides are TGCAGCGCAAGAAGGGACAGTGGATCATCTAATGAAAAACTGTTTTTT.

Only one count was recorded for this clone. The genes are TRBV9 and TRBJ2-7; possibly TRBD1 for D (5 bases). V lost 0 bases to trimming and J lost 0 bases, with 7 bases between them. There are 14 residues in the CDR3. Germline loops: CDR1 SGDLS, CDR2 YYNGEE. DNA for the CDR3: TGTGCCAGCAGCGTAGTACAGGACTCCTACGAGCAGTACTTC. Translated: CASSVVQDSYEQYF.

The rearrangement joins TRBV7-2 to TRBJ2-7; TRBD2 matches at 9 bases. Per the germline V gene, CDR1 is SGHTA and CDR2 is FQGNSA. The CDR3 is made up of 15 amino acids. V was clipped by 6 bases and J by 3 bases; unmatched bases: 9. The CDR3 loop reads CASSRGGGAGYEQYF. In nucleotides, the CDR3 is TGTGCCAGCAGTCGCGGGGGGGGCGCCGGCTACGAGCAGTACTTC.

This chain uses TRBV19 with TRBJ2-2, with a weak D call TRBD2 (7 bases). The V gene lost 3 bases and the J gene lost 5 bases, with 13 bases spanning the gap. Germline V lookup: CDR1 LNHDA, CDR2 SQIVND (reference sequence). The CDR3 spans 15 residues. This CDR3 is CASSIAGAGTGELFF. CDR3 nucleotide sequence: TGTGCCAGTAGTATCGCGGGGGCGGGAACCGGGGAGCTGTTTTTT.

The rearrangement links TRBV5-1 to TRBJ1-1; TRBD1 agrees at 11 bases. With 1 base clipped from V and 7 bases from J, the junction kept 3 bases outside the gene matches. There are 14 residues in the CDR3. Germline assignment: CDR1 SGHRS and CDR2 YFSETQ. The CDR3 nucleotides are TGCGCCAGCAGCTTGCGGACAGGGGGCGGTGAAGCTTTCTTT. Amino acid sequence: CASSLRTGGGEAFF.